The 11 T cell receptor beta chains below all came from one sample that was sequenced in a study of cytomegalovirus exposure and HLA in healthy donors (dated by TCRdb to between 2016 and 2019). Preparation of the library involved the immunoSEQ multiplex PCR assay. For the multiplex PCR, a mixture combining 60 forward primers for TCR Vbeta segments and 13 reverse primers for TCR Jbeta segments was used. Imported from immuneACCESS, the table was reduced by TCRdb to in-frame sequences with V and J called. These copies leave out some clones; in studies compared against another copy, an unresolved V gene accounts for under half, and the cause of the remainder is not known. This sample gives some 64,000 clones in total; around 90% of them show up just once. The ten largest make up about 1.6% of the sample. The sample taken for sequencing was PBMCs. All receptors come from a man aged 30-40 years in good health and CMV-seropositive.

The CDR3 reads CASSQEREPSPVNEQFF. The CDR3 DNA follows: TGCGCCAGCAGCCAAGAGCGAGAGCCTTCCCCTGTAAATGAGCAGTTCTTC. The chain couples TRBV4-3 to TRBJ2-1; D unclear. The germline V gene encodes CDR1 LGHNA and CDR2 YSLEER. Trimming removed 0 bases from V and 7 bases from J, with 19 bases in between. The CDR3 runs to 17 residues.

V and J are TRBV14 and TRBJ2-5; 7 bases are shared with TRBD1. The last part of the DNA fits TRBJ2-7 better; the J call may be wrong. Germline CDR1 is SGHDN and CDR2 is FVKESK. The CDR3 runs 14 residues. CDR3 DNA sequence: TGTGCCAGCAGCCACAGGGACAGAACCTACGAGCAGTACTTC. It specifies CASSHRDRTYEQYF.

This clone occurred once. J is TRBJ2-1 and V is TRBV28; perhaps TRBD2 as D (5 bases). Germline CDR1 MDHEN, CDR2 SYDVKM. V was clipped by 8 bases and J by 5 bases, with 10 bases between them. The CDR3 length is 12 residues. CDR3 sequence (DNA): TGTGCCAGCTCCGGGGTTAACAATGAGCAGTTCTTC. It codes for CASSGVNNEQFF.

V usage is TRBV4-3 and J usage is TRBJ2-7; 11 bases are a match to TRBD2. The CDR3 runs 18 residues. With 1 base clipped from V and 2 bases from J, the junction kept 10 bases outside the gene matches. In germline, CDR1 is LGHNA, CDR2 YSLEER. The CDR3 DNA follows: TGCGCCAGCAGCCAAGCCGACCCTAGCGGGGGGTTTCCCTACGAGCAGTACTTC. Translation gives CASSQADPSGGFPYEQYF.

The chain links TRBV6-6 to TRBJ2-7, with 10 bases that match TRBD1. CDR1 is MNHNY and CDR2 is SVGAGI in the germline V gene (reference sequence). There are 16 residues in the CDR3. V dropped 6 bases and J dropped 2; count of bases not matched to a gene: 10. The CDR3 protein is CASRQPGQGTPYEQYF. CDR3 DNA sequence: TGTGCCAGCAGGCAACCGGGACAGGGGACTCCCTACGAGCAGTACTTC.

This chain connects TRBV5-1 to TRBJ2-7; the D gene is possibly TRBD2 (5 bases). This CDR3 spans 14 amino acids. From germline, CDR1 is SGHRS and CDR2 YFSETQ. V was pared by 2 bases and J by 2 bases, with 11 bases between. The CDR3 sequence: CASSFTGVTYEQYF. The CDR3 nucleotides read TGCGCCAGCAGCTTTACCGGGGTGACCTACGAGCAGTACTTC. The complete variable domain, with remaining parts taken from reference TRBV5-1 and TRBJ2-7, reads KAGVTQTPRYLIKTRGQQVTLSCSPISGHRSVSWYQQTPGQGLQFLFEYFSETQRNKGNFPGRFSGRQFSNSRSEMNVSTLELGDSALYLCASSFTGVTYEQYFGPGTRLTVT.

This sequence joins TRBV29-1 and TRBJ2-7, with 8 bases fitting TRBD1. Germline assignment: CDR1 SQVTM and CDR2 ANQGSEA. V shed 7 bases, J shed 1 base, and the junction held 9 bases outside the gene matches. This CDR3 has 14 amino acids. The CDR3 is CSAAPDRGSYEQYF. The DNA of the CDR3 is TGCAGCGCCGCCCCCGACAGGGGATCCTACGAGCAGTACTTC.

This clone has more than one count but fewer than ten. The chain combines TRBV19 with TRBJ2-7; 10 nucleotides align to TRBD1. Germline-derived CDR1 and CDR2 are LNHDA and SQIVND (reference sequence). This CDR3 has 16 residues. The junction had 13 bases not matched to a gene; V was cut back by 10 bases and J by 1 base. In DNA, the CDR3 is TGTGCCAAACGGGACAGGGGCCTCTCAGGGTCCTACGAGCAGTACTTC. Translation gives CAKRDRGLSGSYEQYF. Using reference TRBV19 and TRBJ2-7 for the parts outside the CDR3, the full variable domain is DGGITQSPKYLFRKEGQNVTLSCEQNLNHDAMYWYRQDPGQGLRLIYYSQIVNDFQKGDIAEGYSVSREKKESFPLTVTSAQKNPTAFYLCAKRDRGLSGSYEQYFGPGTRLTVT.

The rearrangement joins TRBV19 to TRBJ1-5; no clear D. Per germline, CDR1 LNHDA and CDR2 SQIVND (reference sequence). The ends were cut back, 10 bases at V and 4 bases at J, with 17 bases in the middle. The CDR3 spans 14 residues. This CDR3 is CATDSPGGNQPQHF. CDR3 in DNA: TGTGCCACCGATTCCCCCGGCGGGAATCAGCCCCAGCATTTT.

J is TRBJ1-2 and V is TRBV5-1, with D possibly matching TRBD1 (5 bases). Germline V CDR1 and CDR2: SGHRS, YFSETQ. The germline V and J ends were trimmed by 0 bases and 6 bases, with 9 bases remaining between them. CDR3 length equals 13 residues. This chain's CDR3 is CASSLDAGDGYTF. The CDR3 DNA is TGCGCCAGCAGCTTGGATGCGGGGGATGGCTACACCTTC.

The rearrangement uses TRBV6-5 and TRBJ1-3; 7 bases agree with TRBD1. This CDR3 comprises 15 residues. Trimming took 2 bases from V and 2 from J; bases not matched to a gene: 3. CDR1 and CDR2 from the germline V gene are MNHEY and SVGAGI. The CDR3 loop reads CASSYLTGTGNTIYF. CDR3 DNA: TGTGCCAGCAGTTACCTGACAGGGACTGGAAACACCATATATTTT.